Here is one T cell receptor (beta chain) with its context. As processed by the authors: Estimation of nucleated cell counts relied on the amplification of reference gene primers. Method: immunoSEQ multiplex PCR; TCRdb's copy keeps in-frame clones and lacks some. The DNA was the basis for D and trimming; V, J and clone size are from that table. Of about 94,000 clones in the sample, about four fifths were seen once. The sample belongs to a study of blood T cell repertoires in COVID-19. Overall study context: COVID-19 samples, acute and convalescent, were from the United States, Italy and Spain. From T cells, B-cell-depleted T cells, or PBMCs came the material, which was cDNA or gDNA.

The CDR3 has 17 residues. The J segment lost 6 bases and the V segment lost 6 bases, leaving 16 bases of the junction unmatched. CDR1 is MNHEY, CDR2 SMNVEV, per germline (reference sequence). The specimen was peripheral blood. This sequence originates from a man between 60 and 75 years old with acute or convalescent COVID-19. The J gene is TRBJ2-3, the V gene TRBV27, with 9 bases aligning to TRBD1. CDR3 DNA: TGTGCCAGCAGCCCCGAGGGGACAGGGTTTATTATTGATACGCAGTATTTT. Amino acids: CASSPEGTGFIIDTQYF.